This T cell receptor beta chain stems from a study of blood T cell repertoires in COVID-19. On the study more broadly: Acute and convalescent COVID-19 specimens originated in the United States, Italy and Spain.

Trimming shortened V by 6 bases and J by 5 bases, and 13 bases separated the two germline ends. This CDR3 comprises 13 residues. From germline, CDR1 is MGHDK and CDR2 SYGVNS. Clones were sequenced by immunoSEQ multiplex PCR, and TCRdb holds only the in-frame ones, with some missing. The sample carries about 190,000 clones, about 86% recorded once. Sequencing was performed on peripheral blood. The receptor comes from a man aged 30 to 45 with active or convalescent COVID-19. The V call is TRBV25-1, the J call TRBJ1-1; D call uncertain. The CDR3 nucleotides read TGTGCCAGCAGGGGAACCGGAGGGACTGAAGCTTTCTTT. Encoded protein: CASRGTGGTEAFF.